This entry lists 24 T cell receptor beta chains sequenced from one sample in a study of blood T cell repertoires in COVID-19. The table came from immunoSEQ multiplex PCR; TCRdb's copy has only in-frame clones and leaves some out. The data hold 350,000 to 500,000 clones, with around nine tenths observed a single time. Input material: PBMCs or T cells enriched from blood (not recorded which). Receptor source: a woman aged 18-30 years who had been exposed to COVID-19.

The CDR3 here is CATSDYRESEQFF. The DNA for the CDR3 is TGTGCCACCAGTGATTACAGGGAAAGTGAGCAGTTCTTC. The chain couples TRBV24-1 to TRBJ2-1; D is possibly TRBD1 (6 bases). This CDR3 contains 13 residues. Looked up from germline, CDR1 is KGHDR and CDR2 is SFDVKD. V was clipped by 2 bases and J by 9 bases, with 10 bases between them.

The genes are TRBV18 and TRBJ2-1, with 10 nucleotides matching TRBD2. Germline-derived CDR1 and CDR2 are KGHSH and LQKENI. Trimming removed 4 bases from V and 6 bases from J; junction bases left unmatched: 6. The CDR3 totals 15 residues. CDR3 residues: CASSRRTSGTNEQFF. The CDR3 nucleotides are TGTGCCAGCTCACGTCGGACTAGCGGAACCAATGAGCAGTTCTTC.

V gene TRBV6-5 combines with J gene TRBJ1-1; TRBD1 aligns across 8 bases. J gave up 7 bases and V 7 bases, and 5 bases lay outside the gene matches. CDR1 MNHEY and CDR2 SVGAGI come from the germline V gene. This CDR3 contains 12 residues. CDR3 in DNA: TGTGCCAGCACCCGGACAGGGATTGAAGCTTTCTTT. It is translated as CASTRTGIEAFF.

The V gene is TRBV28, the J gene TRBJ1-6, with TRBD1 matching 10 bases. Germline CDR1 is MDHEN and CDR2 is SYDVKM. The CDR3 runs to 15 residues. V was pared by 6 bases and J by 10 bases, with 9 bases of the junction left unmatched. DNA of the CDR3: TGTGCCAGCAGCCCCGACAGGGGGCCTTGGTCACCCCTCCACTTT. Its translation: CASSPDRGPWSPLHF.

This clone was detected a few times. The chain has TRBV28 and TRBJ1-1; the match to TRBD1 covers 7 bases. Germline CDR1 MDHEN, CDR2 SYDVKM. Trimming removed 5 bases from V and 0 bases from J; junction bases left unmatched: 3. The CDR3 runs 14 residues. The CDR3 here is CASSAGTVNTEAFF. CDR3 DNA sequence: TGTGCCAGCAGTGCCGGGACAGTGAACACTGAAGCTTTCTTT.

V and J are TRBV6-5 and TRBJ2-3, with 7 positions matching TRBD2. The CDR3 sequence is 14 residues long. Germline loops: CDR1 MNHEY, CDR2 SVGAGI. V shed 0 bases and J 3 bases; nucleotides not matched to a gene: 0. In nucleotides, the CDR3 is TGTGCCAGCAGTTACTCGCGGGAGACAGATACGCAGTATTTT. Translation gives CASSYSRETDTQYF.

In its sample, this clone was seen a few times. The chain has TRBV10-3 and TRBJ2-7; D remains unclear. Germline-derived CDR1 and CDR2 are ENHRY and SYGVKD. The ends were cut back, 2 bases at V and 2 bases at J, with 13 bases in the middle. The CDR3 is 15 amino acids. The CDR3 sequence is CAISEGSAKAYEQYF. The DNA of the CDR3 is TGTGCCATCAGTGAGGGGTCAGCGAAGGCCTACGAGCAGTACTTC.

The chain combines TRBV21-1 with TRBJ1-6. TRBV21-1 is marked as a pseudogene. There are 15 residues in the CDR3. CDR3 nucleotide sequence: TGTGCCAGCAGCAAAGTGGAGGGGCAGCGCTCACCCCTCCACTTT. Residues: CASSKVEGQRSPLHF.

This chain links TRBV6-4 with TRBJ2-1; D unclear. The CDR3 is made up of 13 amino acids. With 2 bases removed from V and 8 bases from J, the gap between germline ends came to 10 bases. Germline CDR1 reads MRHNA; CDR2 reads SNTAGT. Written as DNA, the CDR3 is TGTGCCAGCAGTGACAGCGACCCGGATGAGCAGTTCTTC. This sequence encodes CASSDSDPDEQFF.

The rearrangement joins TRBV9 to TRBJ2-5, with 10 bases identical to TRBD2. After removal of 4 bases from V and 2 bases from J, the junction contained 5 bases not matched to a gene. This CDR3 region has 15 residues. CDR1 and CDR2 from the germline V gene are SGDLS and YYNGEE. The CDR3 reads CASSPQRGGQETQYF. The DNA for the CDR3 is TGTGCCAGCAGCCCCCAGCGGGGGGGTCAAGAGACCCAGTACTTC.

The chain uses TRBV6-5 and TRBJ2-3; a possible D gene is TRBD1 (6 bases). Trimming cost V 2 bases and J 1 base, with 13 bases left between them. The V gene's germline CDR1 is MNHEY and CDR2 SVGAGI. The length of the CDR3 is 16 residues. CDR3 nucleotide sequence: TGTGCCAGCAGTTACCGACGGACAGTCGGCACAGATACGCAGTATTTT. Translation gives CASSYRRTVGTDTQYF.

The chain is built from TRBV2 and TRBJ2-5, with 7 bases matching TRBD1. V lost 3 bases to trimming and J lost 0 bases; unmatched junction nucleotides: 7. Per germline, CDR1 SNHLY and CDR2 FYNNEI. This CDR3 region has 16 residues. This CDR3 reads CASSDMDRTDQETQYF. The CDR3 DNA follows: TGTGCCAGCAGTGACATGGACAGGACGGACCAAGAGACCCAGTACTTC.

The chain couples TRBV19 to TRBJ1-2, with TRBD1 matching 8 bases. This CDR3 comprises 15 residues. V shed 5 bases and J 0 bases; nucleotides not matched to a gene: 5. Germline lookup yields CDR1 LNHDA and CDR2 SQIVND (reference sequence). The CDR3 reads CASSLRTGSNYGYTF. The CDR3 bases are TGTGCCAGTAGTCTTCGGACAGGGTCTAACTATGGCTACACCTTC.

V gene TRBV19 combines with J gene TRBJ1-2, with TRBD1 as a possible D gene (6 bases). The V gene's germline CDR1 is LNHDA and CDR2 SQIVND (reference sequence). The CDR3 is 12 residues long. V lost 1 base and J 14 bases, leaving 14 bases between the germline ends. The chain's CDR3 is CASSIVAGDKTF. The DNA of the CDR3 is TGTGCCAGTAGTATAGTCGCAGGGGATAAGACCTTC.

This chain joins TRBV7-7 and TRBJ2-5; 8 bases match TRBD2. Trimming cost V 1 base and J 7 bases; bases outside gene matches: 8. In germline, CDR1 is SSHAT, CDR2 FNYEAQ (reference sequence). The CDR3 loop spans 15 amino acids. The CDR3 coding sequence is TGTGCCAGCAGCTTAGATATAGCGGGGAGCGGGACCCAGTACTTC. It encodes CASSLDIAGSGTQYF.

The V gene is TRBV7-2, the J gene TRBJ2-1, with 8 bases matching TRBD2. V gave up 3 bases and J gave up 3 bases; unmatched junction bases: 4. The CDR3 has 15 amino acids. CDR1 is SGHTA and CDR2 is FQGNSA in the germline V gene. CDR3 residues: CASSFGLAHYNEQFF. Written as DNA, the CDR3 is TGTGCCAGCAGCTTTGGACTAGCCCACTACAATGAGCAGTTCTTC. The full variable domain, its missing parts supplied by reference TRBV7-2 and TRBJ2-1, is GAGVSQSPSNKVTEKGKDVELRCDPISGHTALYWYRQSLGQGLEFLIYFQGNSAPDKSGLPSDRFSAERTGGSVSTLTIQRTQQEDSAVYLCASSFGLAHYNEQFFGPGTRLTVL.

This clone was picked up one time. The chain has TRBV24-1 and TRBJ1-5; D uncertain. There are 13 residues in the CDR3. Germline-derived CDR1 and CDR2 are KGHDR and SFDVKD. The ends were cut back, 6 bases at V and 2 bases at J, with 7 bases in the middle. The CDR3 region has the DNA TGTGCCACCAGTCGCGCGGGCAATCAGCCCCAGCATTTT. Its translation: CATSRAGNQPQHF.

The chain carries TRBV7-9 and TRBJ2-5; perhaps TRBD1 as D (5 bases). Germline V gene data show CDR1 as SEHNR and CDR2 as FQNEAQ (reference sequence). The CDR3 totals 17 residues. The V and J ends lost 2 bases and 1 base respectively, with 17 bases between them. The CDR3 reads CASSLSLSRDAQETQYF. The CDR3, as DNA: TGTGCCAGCAGCTTATCCCTGTCCAGGGATGCCCAAGAGACCCAGTACTTC.

The chain recombines TRBV5-1 with TRBJ2-1; a possible D gene is TRBD2 (6 bases). Deletions cut 2 bases from V and 9 bases from J, with 18 bases between. From germline, CDR1 is SGHRS and CDR2 YFSETQ. This CDR3 has 15 amino acids. The CDR3 region is CASSFFGGTGTEQFF. CDR3 in DNA: TGCGCCAGCAGCTTCTTCGGCGGGACTGGTACTGAGCAGTTCTTC.

The V call is TRBV28, the J call TRBJ2-7, with 15 bases that match TRBD2. V lost 6 bases and J lost 2; bases outside the gene matches: 8. CDR1 and CDR2 (germline): MDHEN, SYDVKM. The CDR3 length is 17 residues. The CDR3 region is CASRPGLAGGGPYEQYF. The CDR3 DNA reads as TGTGCCAGCAGACCTGGACTAGCGGGAGGGGGCCCCTACGAGCAGTACTTC.

The chain combines TRBV7-6 with TRBJ2-1; 7 nucleotides agree with TRBD2. This CDR3 comprises 14 residues. Germline assignment: CDR1 SGHVS and CDR2 FNYEAQ. J gave up 5 bases and V 5 bases, and 6 bases lay outside the gene matches. CDR3 coding DNA: TGTGCCAGCAGCCCAACGACTAGCCACAATGAGCAGTTCTTC. Translated, it gives CASSPTTSHNEQFF. The variable domain in full, completed from reference TRBV7-6 and TRBJ2-1, reads GAGVSQSPRYKVTKRGQDVALRCDPISGHVSLYWYRQALGQGPEFLTYFNYEAQQDKSGLPNDRFSAERPEGSISTLTIQRTEQRDSAMYRCASSPTTSHNEQFFGPGTRLTVL.

This sequence joins TRBV5-1 and TRBJ2-5, with D uncertain. The V and J ends lost 5 bases and 2 bases respectively, with 10 bases between them. Germline loops: CDR1 SGHRS, CDR2 YFSETQ. The CDR3 totals 13 residues. The CDR3 protein is CASRENGQETQYF. CDR3 nucleotides: TGCGCCAGCAGGGAGAATGGGCAAGAGACCCAGTACTTC.

The chain couples TRBV27 to TRBJ2-7; the match to TRBD2 covers 14 bases. Unmatched junction bases numbered 9, after V lost 6 bases and J lost 5 bases. The CDR3 is made up of 16 amino acids. Germline loops: CDR1 MNHEY, CDR2 SMNVEV (reference sequence). CDR3 loop: CASSRTPGLAGDEQYF. The CDR3 DNA reads TGTGCCAGCAGCCGAACTCCGGGACTAGCGGGGGACGAGCAGTACTTC.

The V gene is TRBV11-2, the J gene TRBJ2-7; 10 bases match TRBD1. CDR3 size: 14 residues. CDR1 SGHAT and CDR2 FQNNGV come from the germline V gene. V was pared by 5 bases and J by 6 bases, with 7 bases of the junction left unmatched. The CDR3 protein is CASSVTGTGAEQYF. CDR3 bases: TGTGCCAGCAGCGTAACCGGGACAGGGGCCGAGCAGTACTTC.